These 23 T cell receptor beta chains share one sample of origin, sequenced in a study of response to subunit inactivated influenza vaccine. One entry per CDR3 protein, called by TCRdb with MiXCR from the RT-PCR reads. The sample consists of 650,000 to 800,000 distinct CDR3 sequences, less than 20% of them appearing once. The sequences come from PBMCs from blood, collected more than 4 days after vaccination. Receptor source: a man aged 45-65 years who received an inactivated influenza vaccine.

This chain joins TRBV6-5 and TRBJ1-2; TRBD1 might be the D (5 bases). The germline V and J ends were trimmed by 2 bases and 1 base, with 11 bases remaining between them. The germline V gene encodes CDR1 MNHEY and CDR2 SVGAGI. This CDR3 spans 15 amino acids. CDR3 region: CASSYLQGDNYGYTF. Here the CDR3 DNA reads TGTGCCAGCAGTTACCTTCAGGGAGATAACTATGGCTACACCTTC.

CDR3: CASSPNRVESQPQHF. DNA of the CDR3: TGTGCCAGCAGCCCAAACAGGGTAGAGAGTCAGCCCCAGCATTTT. The chain has TRBV4-2 and TRBJ1-5; D may be TRBD1 (6 bases). The ends were cut back, 4 bases at V and 6 bases at J, with 16 bases in the middle. CDR3 length: 15 residues. Per the germline V gene, CDR1 is LGHNA and CDR2 is YNFKEQ.

This clonotype was observed a handful of times. This chain links TRBV6-2 or TRBV6-3 with TRBJ2-1; the D call may be TRBD1 or TRBD2 (5 bases each). The CDR3 extends over 11 amino acids. The V gene lost 6 bases and the J gene lost 15 bases, with 15 bases spanning the gap. Germline V gives CDR1 MNHEY, CDR2 SVGEGT. The CDR3 loop reads CASSSRGAAFF. In nucleotides, the CDR3 is TGTGCCAGCAGCTCTAGAGGGGCTGCGTTCTTC.

This chain links TRBV6-5 with TRBJ2-4, with a possible D match to TRBD2 (5 bases). This CDR3 spans 16 amino acids. V gave up 0 bases and J gave up 0 bases, with 9 bases separating them. Germline-derived CDR1 and CDR2 are MNHEY and SVGAGI. For the CDR3, the DNA is TGTGCCAGCAGTTACTCGAATCGGGGAGCCAAAAACATTCAGTACTTC. Translation: CASSYSNRGAKNIQYF.

This clonotype was observed a few times. V and J are TRBV7-9 and TRBJ1-2; possibly TRBD1 for D (6 bases). Germline CDR1 reads SEHNR; CDR2 reads FQNEAQ (reference sequence). Deletions cut 5 bases from V and 4 bases from J, with 20 bases between. The CDR3 has 16 amino acids. DNA for the CDR3: TGTGCCAGCAGCCCAACGGGGGCAGGACAGAGCTATGGCTACACCTTC. This encodes CASSPTGAGQSYGYTF.

This clonotype was observed a few times. The chain links TRBV20-1 to TRBJ2-3; no firm D call. The CDR3 is 16 amino acids. Trimming stripped 5 bases from V and 1 base from J, with 19 bases between. In germline, CDR1 is DFQATT, CDR2 SNEGSKA (reference sequence). The CDR3 bases are TGCAGTGCTGCCACCACATTTCCACAGCGCACAGATACGCAGTATTTT. Translating it yields CSAATTFPQRTDTQYF.

The chain couples TRBV5-5 to TRBJ2-7; D perhaps matches TRBD2 (5 bases). V was cut by 2 bases and J by 7 bases, with 10 bases left in between. CDR1 SGHKS and CDR2 YYEKEE come from the germline V gene (reference sequence). The CDR3 is 12 residues long. The CDR3 is CASSLETGEQYF. The CDR3 DNA sequence: TGTGCCAGCAGCTTAGAGACGGGGGAGCAGTACTTC.

There are a few counts of this clonotype. V is TRBV20-1 and J is TRBJ1-1; 7 bases align to TRBD1. This CDR3 is 16 amino acids long. The germline V gene encodes CDR1 DFQATT and CDR2 SNEGSKA (reference sequence). V lost 3 bases, J lost 1 base, and 11 bases stayed unmatched. The CDR3 region has the DNA TGCAGTGCTAGGAGGGGAGGGGGCGGAGGGAACACTGAAGCTTTCTTT. Its translation is CSARRGGGGGNTEAFF.

The chain links TRBV29-1 to TRBJ2-7; tentatively, D is TRBD1 (7 bases). Per the germline V gene, CDR1 is SQVTM and CDR2 is ANQGSEA. This CDR3 contains 14 residues. Trimming shortened V by 3 bases and J by 3 bases, and 15 bases separated the two germline ends. CDR3 nucleotide sequence: TGCAGCGTTGACGCCTCAGGGGGGCGCTACGAGCAGTACTTC. Translation: CSVDASGGRYEQYF.

The V gene is TRBV7-6, the J gene TRBJ1-5; D gene unclear. The CDR3 totals 14 residues. Germline CDR1 reads SGHVS; CDR2 reads FNYEAQ. The ends were cut back, 1 base at V and 8 bases at J, with 12 bases in the middle. CDR3 nucleotides: TGTGCCAGCAGCTTAGAGCTGGGCTCGGAGCCCCAGCATTTT. This gives the protein CASSLELGSEPQHF.

This clonotype was observed a few times. The chain couples TRBV7-6 to TRBJ1-1; D is unclear. Trimming shortened V by 4 bases and J by 1 base, and 7 bases separated the two germline ends. The CDR3 sequence is 13 residues long. Germline V CDR1 and CDR2: SGHVS, FNYEAQ. The CDR3 reads CASSSDQNTEAFF. The CDR3 DNA follows: TGTGCCAGCAGCTCCGACCAGAACACTGAAGCTTTCTTT.

This clonotype was seen more than once but under ten times. V and J are TRBV4-3 and TRBJ2-4, with 7 bases identical to TRBD2. After removal of 4 bases from V and 1 base from J, the junction contained 7 bases not matched to a gene. The CDR3 spans 16 residues. Germline CDR1 LGHNA, CDR2 YSLEER. The CDR3 region is CASSRGRGAAKNIQYF. The DNA of the CDR3 is TGCGCCAGCAGCCGAGGGAGGGGTGCCGCCAAAAACATTCAGTACTTC.

In its sample, this clonotype was seen a few times. V and J are TRBV7-2 and TRBJ2-3, with 10 bases matching TRBD2. V was clipped by 5 bases and J by 5 bases; unmatched bases: 4. The CDR3 loop spans 14 amino acids. CDR1 and CDR2 (germline): SGHTA, FQGNSA. The CDR3 loop reads CASSAGLAIDTQYF. DNA of the CDR3: TGTGCCAGCAGCGCGGGACTAGCGATAGATACGCAGTATTTT.

V usage is TRBV6-4 and J usage is TRBJ2-7, with D tentatively TRBD1 (5 bases). V lost 0 bases and J lost 6, with 12 bases in between. Germline V gene lookup returns CDR1 MRHNA and CDR2 SNTAGT. The CDR3 runs to 14 residues. DNA for the CDR3: TGTGCCAGCAGTGACTCGCTCAGGGAAGGCGAGCAGTACTTC. Protein product: CASSDSLREGEQYF.

The table lists this clonotype with many counts. This rearrangement joins TRBV29-1 to TRBJ2-1; 10 positions agree with TRBD2. V gave up 1 base and J gave up 4 bases; unmatched junction bases: 4. The CDR3 consists of 15 residues. CDR1 is SQVTM, CDR2 ANQGSEA, per germline. The CDR3 spells CSVEGLAGAYNEQFF. CDR3 sequence (DNA): TGCAGCGTTGAAGGGCTAGCGGGGGCATACAATGAGCAGTTCTTC.

This clonotype was counted only a few times. The rearrangement links TRBV20-1 to TRBJ1-6, with 8 bases identical to TRBD1. V shed 5 bases and J 7 bases; nucleotides not matched to a gene: 10. CDR3 length: 15 residues. Germline CDR1 and CDR2: DFQATT and SNEGSKA (reference sequence). The CDR3: CSALGGGTGNSPLHF. The CDR3, as DNA: TGCAGTGCTTTGGGCGGGGGGACAGGAAATTCACCCCTCCACTTT.

The J gene is TRBJ2-1, the V gene TRBV20-1; 9 bases agree with TRBD1. The CDR3 has 13 residues. Germline-derived CDR1 and CDR2 are DFQATT and SNEGSKA (reference sequence). The CDR3 sequence is CSAGQGPGNEQFF. The CDR3 nucleotides are TGCAGCGCTGGACAGGGGCCAGGGAATGAGCAGTTCTTC.

This chain links TRBV9 with TRBJ2-3, with TRBD2 identical over 9 bases. The germline V gene encodes CDR1 SGDLS and CDR2 YYNGEE. The length of the CDR3 is 16 residues. Trimming at V came to 2 bases and at J to 6 bases, leaving 10 bases not matched to a gene. The chain's CDR3 is CASSVDHSGRGDTQYF. Written as DNA, the CDR3 is TGTGCCAGCAGCGTGGACCATAGCGGGAGAGGGGATACGCAGTATTTT.

The rearrangement joins TRBV20-1 to TRBJ2-7; 7 bases agree with TRBD1. This CDR3 has 15 amino acids. V shed 4 bases and J 1 base; nucleotides not matched to a gene: 10. The V gene's germline CDR1 is DFQATT and CDR2 SNEGSKA (reference sequence). CDR3 nucleotides: TGCAGTGCTATCGGGACAGCGAGGGTTTCCTACGAGCAGTACTTC. Translation: CSAIGTARVSYEQYF.

This clonotype was counted between two and nine times. The chain uses TRBV24-1 and TRBJ2-2; D is unclear. The CDR3 has 15 amino acids. V was shortened by 5 bases and J by 6 bases, with 15 bases between the two germline ends. Germline assignment: CDR1 KGHDR and CDR2 SFDVKD. The CDR3: CATSGRPPVAGELFF. CDR3 nucleotide sequence: TGTGCCACCAGTGGTAGGCCACCGGTCGCCGGGGAGCTGTTTTTT.

The V call is TRBV20-1, the J call TRBJ2-1; D tentatively fits TRBD1 or TRBD2 (5 bases each). The CDR3 consists of 14 residues. Germline-derived CDR1 and CDR2 are DFQATT and SNEGSKA (reference sequence). Trimming shortened V by 3 bases and J by 7 bases, and 16 bases separated the two germline ends. The CDR3 nucleotides read TGCAGTGCTAGTGTGGGGGAGACTGGGAATGAGCAGTTCTTC. Translating gives CSASVGETGNEQFF.

This clonotype was observed a handful of times. The V call is TRBV20-1, the J call TRBJ2-3; 8 bases line up with TRBD2. The CDR3 runs to 16 residues. With V trimmed by 3 bases and J by 6 bases, 14 bases remained unmatched. Germline values: CDR1 DFQATT, CDR2 SNEGSKA (reference sequence). The CDR3 loop reads CSASPSAGAGGDTQYF. The CDR3 coding sequence is TGCAGTGCTAGTCCGTCAGCGGGGGCCGGGGGTGATACGCAGTATTTT.

The chain carries TRBV11-2 and TRBJ1-2; possibly TRBD1 for D (6 bases). Germline loops: CDR1 SGHAT, CDR2 FQNNGV. The CDR3 is 13 residues long. V lost 5 bases and J lost 3, with 10 bases in between. The DNA for the CDR3 is TGTGCCAGCAGCCAACAGGGAGACTATGGCTACACCTTC. It codes for CASSQQGDYGYTF.